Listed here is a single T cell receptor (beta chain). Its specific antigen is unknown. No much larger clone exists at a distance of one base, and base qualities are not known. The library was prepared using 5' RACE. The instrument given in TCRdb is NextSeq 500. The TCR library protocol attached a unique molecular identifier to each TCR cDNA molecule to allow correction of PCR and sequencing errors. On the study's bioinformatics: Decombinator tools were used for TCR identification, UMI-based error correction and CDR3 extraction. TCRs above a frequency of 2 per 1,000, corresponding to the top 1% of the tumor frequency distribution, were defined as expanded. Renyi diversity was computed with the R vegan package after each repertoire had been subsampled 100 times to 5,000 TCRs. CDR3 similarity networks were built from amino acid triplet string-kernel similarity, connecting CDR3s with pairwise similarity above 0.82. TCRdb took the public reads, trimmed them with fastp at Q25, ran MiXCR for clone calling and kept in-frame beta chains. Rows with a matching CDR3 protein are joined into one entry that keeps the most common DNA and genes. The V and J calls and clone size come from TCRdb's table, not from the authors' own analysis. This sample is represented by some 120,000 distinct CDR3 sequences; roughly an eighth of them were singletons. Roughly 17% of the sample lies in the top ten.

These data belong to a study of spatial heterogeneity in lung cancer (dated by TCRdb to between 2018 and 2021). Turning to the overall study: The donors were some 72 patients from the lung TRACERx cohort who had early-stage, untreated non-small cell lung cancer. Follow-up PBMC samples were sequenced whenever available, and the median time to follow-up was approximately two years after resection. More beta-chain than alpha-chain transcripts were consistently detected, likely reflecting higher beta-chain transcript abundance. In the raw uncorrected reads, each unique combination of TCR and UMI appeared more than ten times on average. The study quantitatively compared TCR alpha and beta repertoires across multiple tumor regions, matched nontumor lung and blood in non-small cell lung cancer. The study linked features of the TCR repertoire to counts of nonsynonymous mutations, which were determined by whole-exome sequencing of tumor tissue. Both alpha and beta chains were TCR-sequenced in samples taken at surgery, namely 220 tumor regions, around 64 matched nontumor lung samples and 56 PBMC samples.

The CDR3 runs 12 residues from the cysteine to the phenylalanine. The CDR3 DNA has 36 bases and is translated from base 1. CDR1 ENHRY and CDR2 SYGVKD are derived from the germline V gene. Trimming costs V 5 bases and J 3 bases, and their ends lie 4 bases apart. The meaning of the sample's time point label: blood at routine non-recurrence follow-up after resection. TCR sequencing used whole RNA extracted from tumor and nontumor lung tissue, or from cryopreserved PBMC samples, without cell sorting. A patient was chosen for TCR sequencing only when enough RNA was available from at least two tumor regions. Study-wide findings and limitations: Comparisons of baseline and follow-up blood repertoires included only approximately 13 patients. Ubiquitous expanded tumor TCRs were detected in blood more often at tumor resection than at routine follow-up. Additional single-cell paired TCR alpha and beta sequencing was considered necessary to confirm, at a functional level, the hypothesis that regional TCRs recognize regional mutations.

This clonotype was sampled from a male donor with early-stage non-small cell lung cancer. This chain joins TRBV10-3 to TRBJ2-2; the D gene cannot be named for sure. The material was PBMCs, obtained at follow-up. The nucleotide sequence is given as TGTGCCATCAGTCCGGACACCGGGGAGCTGTTTTTT. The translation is CAISPDTGELFF.